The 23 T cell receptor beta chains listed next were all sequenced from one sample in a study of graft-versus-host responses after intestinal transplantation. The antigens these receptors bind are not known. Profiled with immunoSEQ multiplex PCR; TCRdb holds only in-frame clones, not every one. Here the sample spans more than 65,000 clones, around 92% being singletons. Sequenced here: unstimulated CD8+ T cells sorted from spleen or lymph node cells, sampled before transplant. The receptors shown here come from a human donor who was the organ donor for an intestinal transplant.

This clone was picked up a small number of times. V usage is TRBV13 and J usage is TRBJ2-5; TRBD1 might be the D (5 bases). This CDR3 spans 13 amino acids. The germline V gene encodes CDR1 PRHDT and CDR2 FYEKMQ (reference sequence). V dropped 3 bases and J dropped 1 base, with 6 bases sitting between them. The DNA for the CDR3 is TGTGCCAGCAGCTTCAGGGTCCAAGAGACCCAGTACTTC. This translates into CASSFRVQETQYF. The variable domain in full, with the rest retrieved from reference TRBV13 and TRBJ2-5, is AAGVIQSPRHLIKEKRETATLKCYPIPRHDTVYWYQQGPGQDPQFLISFYEKMQSDKGSIPDRFSAQQFSDYHSELNMSSLELGDSALYFCASSFRVQETQYFGPGTRLLVL.

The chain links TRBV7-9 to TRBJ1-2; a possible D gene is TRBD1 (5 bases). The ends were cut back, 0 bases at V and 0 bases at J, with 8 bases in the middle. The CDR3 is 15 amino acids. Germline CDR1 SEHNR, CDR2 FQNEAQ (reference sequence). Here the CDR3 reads CASSLAPGSNYGYTF. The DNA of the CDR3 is TGTGCCAGCAGCTTAGCCCCAGGGTCTAACTATGGCTACACCTTC.

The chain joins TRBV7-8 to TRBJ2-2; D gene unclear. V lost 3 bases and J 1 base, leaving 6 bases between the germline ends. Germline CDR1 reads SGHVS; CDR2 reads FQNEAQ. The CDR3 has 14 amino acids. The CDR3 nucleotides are TGTGCCAGCAGCTTCACTATGAACACCGGGGAGCTGTTTTTT. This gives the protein CASSFTMNTGELFF.

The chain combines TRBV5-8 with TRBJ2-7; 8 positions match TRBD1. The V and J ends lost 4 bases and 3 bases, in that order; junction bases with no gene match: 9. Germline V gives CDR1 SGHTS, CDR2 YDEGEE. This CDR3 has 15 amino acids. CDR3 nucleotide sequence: TGTGCCAGCAGCACTGCGGAGGACAGGGTCTACGAGCAGTACTTC. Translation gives CASSTAEDRVYEQYF. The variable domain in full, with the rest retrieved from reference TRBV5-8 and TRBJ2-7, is EAGVTQSPTHLIKTRGQQATLRCSPISGHTSVYWYQQALGLGLQFLLWYDEGEERNRGNFPPRFSGRQFPNYSSELNVNALELEDSALYLCASSTAEDRVYEQYFGPGTRLTVT.

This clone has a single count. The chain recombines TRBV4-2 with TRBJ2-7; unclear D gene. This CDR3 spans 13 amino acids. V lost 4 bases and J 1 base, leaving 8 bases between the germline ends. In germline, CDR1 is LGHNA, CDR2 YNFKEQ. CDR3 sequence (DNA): TGTGCCAGCAGCCCTTCAGGTTCCTACGAGCAGTACTTC. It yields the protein CASSPSGSYEQYF.

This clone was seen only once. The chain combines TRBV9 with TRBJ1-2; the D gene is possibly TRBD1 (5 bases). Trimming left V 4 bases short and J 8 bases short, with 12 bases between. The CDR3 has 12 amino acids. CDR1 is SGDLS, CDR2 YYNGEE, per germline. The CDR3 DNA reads TGTGCCAGCAGCCCCTCCCAGGGAGGCTACACCTTC. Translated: CASSPSQGGYTF. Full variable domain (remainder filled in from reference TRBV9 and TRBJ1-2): DSGVTQTPKHLITATGQRVTLRCSPRSGDLSVYWYQQSLDQGLQFLIQYYNGEERAKGNILERFSAQQFPDLHSELNLSSLELGDSALYFCASSPSQGGYTFGSGTRLTVV.

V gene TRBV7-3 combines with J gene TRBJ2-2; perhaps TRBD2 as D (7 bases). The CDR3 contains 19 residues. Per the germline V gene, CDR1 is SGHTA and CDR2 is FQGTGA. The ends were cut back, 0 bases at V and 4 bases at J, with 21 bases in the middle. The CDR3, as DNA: TGTGCCAGCAGCTTAACCCCGGCCCTAGGGGGGGCGCTCACCGGGGAGCTGTTTTTT. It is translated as CASSLTPALGGALTGELFF.

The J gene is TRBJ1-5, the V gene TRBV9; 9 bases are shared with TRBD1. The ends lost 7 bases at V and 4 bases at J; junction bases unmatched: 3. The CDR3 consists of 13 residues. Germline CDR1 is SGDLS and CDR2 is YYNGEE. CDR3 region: CASGQGQNQPQHF. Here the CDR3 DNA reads TGTGCCAGCGGACAGGGGCAGAATCAGCCCCAGCATTTT.

The DNA of the CDR3 is TGTGCCAGCAGTTACCTTACGGCGGGGGGAACCTACGAGCAGTACTTC. It is translated as CASSYLTAGGTYEQYF. The genes are TRBV6-5 and TRBJ2-7; 8 bases align to TRBD2. The CDR3 extends over 16 amino acids. The germline V gene encodes CDR1 MNHEY and CDR2 SVGAGI. The J segment lost 2 bases and the V segment lost 2 bases, leaving 8 bases of the junction unmatched.

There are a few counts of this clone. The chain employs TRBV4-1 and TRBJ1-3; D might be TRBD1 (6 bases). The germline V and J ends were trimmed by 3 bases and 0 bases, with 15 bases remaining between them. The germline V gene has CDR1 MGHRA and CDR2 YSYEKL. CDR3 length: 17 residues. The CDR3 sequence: CASSHEDRLSSGNTIYF. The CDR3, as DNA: TGCGCCAGCAGCCACGAAGACAGGCTGAGCTCTGGAAACACCATATATTTT.

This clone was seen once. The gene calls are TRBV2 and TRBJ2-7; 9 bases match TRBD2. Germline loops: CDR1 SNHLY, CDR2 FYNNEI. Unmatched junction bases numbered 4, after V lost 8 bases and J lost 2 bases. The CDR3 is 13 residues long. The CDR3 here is CASSSGGTYEQYF. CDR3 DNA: TGTGCCAGCTCAAGCGGGGGGACCTACGAGCAGTACTTC.

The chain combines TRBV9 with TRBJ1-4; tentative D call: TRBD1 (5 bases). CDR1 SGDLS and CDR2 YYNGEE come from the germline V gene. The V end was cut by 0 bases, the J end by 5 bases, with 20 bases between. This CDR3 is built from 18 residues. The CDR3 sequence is CASSVGGQGGAENEKLFF. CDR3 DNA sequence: TGTGCCAGCAGCGTAGGAGGGCAGGGAGGGGCGGAGAATGAAAAACTGTTTTTT.

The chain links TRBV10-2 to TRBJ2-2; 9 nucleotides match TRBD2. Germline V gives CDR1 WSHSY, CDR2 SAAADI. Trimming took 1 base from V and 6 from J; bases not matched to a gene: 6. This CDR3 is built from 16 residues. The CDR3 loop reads CASSEWVAGEAGELFF. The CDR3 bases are TGCGCCAGCAGTGAGTGGGTAGCGGGGGAGGCCGGGGAGCTGTTTTTT.

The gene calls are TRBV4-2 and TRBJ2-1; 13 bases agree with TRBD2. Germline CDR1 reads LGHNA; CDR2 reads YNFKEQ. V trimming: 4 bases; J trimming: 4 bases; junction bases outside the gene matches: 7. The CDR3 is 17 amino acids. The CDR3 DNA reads TGTGCCAGCAGCCGGGTCGGGACTAGCGGGGAATACAATGAGCAGTTCTTC. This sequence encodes CASSRVGTSGEYNEQFF.

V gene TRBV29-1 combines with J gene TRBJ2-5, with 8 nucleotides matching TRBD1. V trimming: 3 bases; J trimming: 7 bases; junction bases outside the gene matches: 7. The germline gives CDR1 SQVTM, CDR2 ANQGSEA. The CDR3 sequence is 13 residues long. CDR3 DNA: TGCAGCGTTGAGCCCGGACAGGGTAGGACCCAGTACTTC. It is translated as CSVEPGQGRTQYF.

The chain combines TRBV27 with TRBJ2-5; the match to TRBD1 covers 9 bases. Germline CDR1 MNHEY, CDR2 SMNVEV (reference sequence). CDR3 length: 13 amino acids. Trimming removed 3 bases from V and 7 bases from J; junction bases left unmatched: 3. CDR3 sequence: CASSLGTGPTQYF. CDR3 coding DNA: TGTGCCAGCAGTTTGGGGACAGGGCCGACCCAGTACTTC.

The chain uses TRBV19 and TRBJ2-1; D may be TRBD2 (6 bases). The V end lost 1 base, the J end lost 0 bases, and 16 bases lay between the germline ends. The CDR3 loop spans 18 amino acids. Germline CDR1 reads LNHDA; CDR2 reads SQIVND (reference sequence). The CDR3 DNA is TGTGCCAGTAGTATAGTGATCTTGGGGGGAAGCTCCTACAATGAGCAGTTCTTC. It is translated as CASSIVILGGSSYNEQFF. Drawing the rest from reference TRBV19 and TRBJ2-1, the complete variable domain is DGGITQSPKYLFRKEGQNVTLSCEQNLNHDAMYWYRQDPGQGLRLIYYSQIVNDFQKGDIAEGYSVSREKKESFPLTVTSAQKNPTAFYLCASSIVILGGSSYNEQFFGPGTRLTVL.

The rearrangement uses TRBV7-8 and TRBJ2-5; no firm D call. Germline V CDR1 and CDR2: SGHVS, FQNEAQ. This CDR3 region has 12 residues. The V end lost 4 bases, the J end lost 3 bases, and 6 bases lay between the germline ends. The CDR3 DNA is TGTGCCAGCAGCTCAGAAGAAGAGACCCAGTACTTC. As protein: CASSSEEETQYF.

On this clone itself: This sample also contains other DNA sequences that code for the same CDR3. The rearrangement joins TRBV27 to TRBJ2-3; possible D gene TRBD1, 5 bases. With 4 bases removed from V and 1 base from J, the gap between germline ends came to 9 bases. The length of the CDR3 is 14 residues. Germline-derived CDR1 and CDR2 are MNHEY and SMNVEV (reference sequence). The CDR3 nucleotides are TGTGCCAGCAGTTATCAAGGGGGCACAGATACGCAGTATTTT. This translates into CASSYQGGTDTQYF.

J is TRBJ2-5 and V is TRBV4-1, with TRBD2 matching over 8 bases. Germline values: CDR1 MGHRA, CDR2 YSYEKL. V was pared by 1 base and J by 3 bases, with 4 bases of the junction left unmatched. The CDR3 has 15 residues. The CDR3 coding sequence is TGCGCCAGCAGCCAAGCGGGGGGGAATAAAGAGACCCAGTACTTC. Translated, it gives CASSQAGGNKETQYF.

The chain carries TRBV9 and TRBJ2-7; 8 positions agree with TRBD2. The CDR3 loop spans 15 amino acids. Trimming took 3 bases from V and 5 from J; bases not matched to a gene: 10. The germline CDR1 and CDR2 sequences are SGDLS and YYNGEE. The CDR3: CASSEDGGAINEQYF. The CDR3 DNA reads TGTGCCAGCAGCGAGGACGGGGGGGCGATAAACGAGCAGTACTTC.

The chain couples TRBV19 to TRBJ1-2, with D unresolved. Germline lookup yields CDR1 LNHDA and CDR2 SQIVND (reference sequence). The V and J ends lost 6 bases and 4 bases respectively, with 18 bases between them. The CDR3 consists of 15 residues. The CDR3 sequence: CASSPTTGVGYGYTF. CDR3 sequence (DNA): TGTGCCAGTAGCCCCACCACCGGGGTCGGCTATGGCTACACCTTC.

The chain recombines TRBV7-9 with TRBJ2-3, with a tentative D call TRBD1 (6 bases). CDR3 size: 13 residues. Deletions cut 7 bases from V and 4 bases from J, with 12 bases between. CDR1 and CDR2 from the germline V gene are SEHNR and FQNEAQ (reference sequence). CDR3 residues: CASTLPGADTQYF. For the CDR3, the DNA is TGTGCCAGCACCCTCCCAGGGGCAGATACGCAGTATTTT.